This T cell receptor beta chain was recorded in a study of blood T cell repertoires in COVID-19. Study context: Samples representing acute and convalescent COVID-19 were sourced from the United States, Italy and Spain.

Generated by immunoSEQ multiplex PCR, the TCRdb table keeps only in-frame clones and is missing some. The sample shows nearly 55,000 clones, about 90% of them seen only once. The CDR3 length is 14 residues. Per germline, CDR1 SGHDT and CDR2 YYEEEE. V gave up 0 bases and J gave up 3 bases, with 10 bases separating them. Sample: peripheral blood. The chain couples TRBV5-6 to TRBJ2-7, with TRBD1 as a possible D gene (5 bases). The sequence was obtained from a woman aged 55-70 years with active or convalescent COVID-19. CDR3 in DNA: TGTGCCAGCAGCTTGGGGACACCCTTCTACGAGCAGTACTTC. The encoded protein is CASSLGTPFYEQYF.